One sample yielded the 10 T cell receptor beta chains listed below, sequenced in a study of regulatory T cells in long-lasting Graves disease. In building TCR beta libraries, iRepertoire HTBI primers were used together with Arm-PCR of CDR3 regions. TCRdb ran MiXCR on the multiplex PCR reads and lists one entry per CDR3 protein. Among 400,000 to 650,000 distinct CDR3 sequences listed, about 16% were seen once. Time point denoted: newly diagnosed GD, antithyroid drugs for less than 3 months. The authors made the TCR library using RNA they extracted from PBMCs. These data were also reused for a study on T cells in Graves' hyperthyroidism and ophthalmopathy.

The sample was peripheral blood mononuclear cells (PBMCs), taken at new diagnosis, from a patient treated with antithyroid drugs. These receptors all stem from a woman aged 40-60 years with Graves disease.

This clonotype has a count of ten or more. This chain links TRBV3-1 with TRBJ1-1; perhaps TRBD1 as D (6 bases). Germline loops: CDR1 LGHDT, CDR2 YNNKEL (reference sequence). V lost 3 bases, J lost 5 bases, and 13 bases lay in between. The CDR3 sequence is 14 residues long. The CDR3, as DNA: TGTGCCAGCAGCCACTACGAGCAGGGGACTGAAGCTTTCTTT. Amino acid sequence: CASSHYEQGTEAFF.

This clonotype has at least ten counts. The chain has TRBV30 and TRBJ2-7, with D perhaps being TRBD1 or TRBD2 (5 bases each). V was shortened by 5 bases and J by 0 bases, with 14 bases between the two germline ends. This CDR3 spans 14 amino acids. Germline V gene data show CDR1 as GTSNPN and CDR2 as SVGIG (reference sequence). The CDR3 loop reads CAWSGTESSYEQYF. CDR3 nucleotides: TGTGCCTGGTCCGGGACGGAGAGCTCCTACGAGCAGTACTTC.

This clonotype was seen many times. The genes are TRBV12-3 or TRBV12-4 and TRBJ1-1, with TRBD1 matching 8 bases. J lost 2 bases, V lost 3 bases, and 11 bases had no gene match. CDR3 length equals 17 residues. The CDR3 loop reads CASSFLNPGGRNTEAFF. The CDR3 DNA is TGTGCCAGCAGTTTCTTAAACCCAGGGGGCCGAAACACTGAAGCTTTCTTT.

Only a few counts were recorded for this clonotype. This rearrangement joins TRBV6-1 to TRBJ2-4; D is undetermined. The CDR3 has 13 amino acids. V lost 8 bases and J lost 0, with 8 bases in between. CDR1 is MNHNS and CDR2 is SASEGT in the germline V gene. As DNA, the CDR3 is TGTGCCAGCCTTTCTCTAGCCAAAAACATTCAGTACTTC. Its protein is CASLSLAKNIQYF.

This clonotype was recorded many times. This CDR3 is CASSMGQGRSSEQFF. CDR3 in DNA: TGCGCCAGCAGCATGGGACAGGGAAGATCTAGTGAGCAGTTCTTC. The genes are TRBV5-1 and TRBJ2-1; 9 bases are shared with TRBD1. The CDR3 contains 15 residues. The V gene's germline CDR1 is SGHRS and CDR2 YFSETQ. With V trimmed by 4 bases and J by 9 bases, 11 bases remained unmatched.

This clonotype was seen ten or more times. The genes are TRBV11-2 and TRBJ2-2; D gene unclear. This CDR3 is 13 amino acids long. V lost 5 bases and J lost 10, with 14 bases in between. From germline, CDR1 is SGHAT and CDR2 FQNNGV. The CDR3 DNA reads TGTGCCAGCAGCCACCGGTCAGACAAGGAGCTGTTTTTT. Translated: CASSHRSDKELFF.

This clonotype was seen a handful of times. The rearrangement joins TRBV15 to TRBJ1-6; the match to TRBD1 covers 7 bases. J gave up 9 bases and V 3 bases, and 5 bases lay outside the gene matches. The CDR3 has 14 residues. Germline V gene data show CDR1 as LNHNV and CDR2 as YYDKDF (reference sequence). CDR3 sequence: CATSSYRGGSPLHF. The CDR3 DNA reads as TGTGCCACCAGCAGTTACAGGGGTGGTTCACCCCTCCACTTT.

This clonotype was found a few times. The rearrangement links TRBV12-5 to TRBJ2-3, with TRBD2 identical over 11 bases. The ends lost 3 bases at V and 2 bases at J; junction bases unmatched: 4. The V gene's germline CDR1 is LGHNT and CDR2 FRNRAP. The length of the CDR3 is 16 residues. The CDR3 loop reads CASGLVAGGLTDTQYF. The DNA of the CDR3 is TGTGCTAGTGGTTTAGTAGCGGGGGGGCTCACAGATACGCAGTATTTT.

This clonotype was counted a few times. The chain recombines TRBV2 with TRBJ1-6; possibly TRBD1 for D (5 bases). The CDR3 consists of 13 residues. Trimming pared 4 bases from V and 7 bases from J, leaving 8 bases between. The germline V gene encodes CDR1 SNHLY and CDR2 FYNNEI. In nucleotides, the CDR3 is TGTGCCAGCAGTGGAGACAGCAATTCACCCCTCCACTTT. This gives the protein CASSGDSNSPLHF. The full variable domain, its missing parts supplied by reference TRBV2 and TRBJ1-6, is EPEVTQTPSHQVTQMGQEVILRCVPISNHLYFYWYRQILGQKVEFLVSFYNNEISEKSEIFDDQFSVERPDGSNFTLKIRSTKLEDSAMYFCASSGDSNSPLHFGNGTRLTVT.

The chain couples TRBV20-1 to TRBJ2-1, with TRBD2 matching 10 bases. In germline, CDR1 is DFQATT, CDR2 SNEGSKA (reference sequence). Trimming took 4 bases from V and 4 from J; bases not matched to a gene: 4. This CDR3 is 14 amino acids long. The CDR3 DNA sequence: TGCAGTGCTAATCTAGCGGGGGTGTACAATGAGCAGTTCTTC. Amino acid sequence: CSANLAGVYNEQFF.